The sequence of this T cell receptor (beta chain) was determined in a study of blood T cells in healthy people across ages. Total RNA amounts of at least 5 micrograms were extracted per sample. Sample-barcoded 5' priming and a J-beta primer mix drove a second PCR of 7 to 11 cycles. Each cDNA molecule was tagged by a template-switch adaptor with 12 random nucleotides. Via MiXCR, TCRdb re-called the 5' RACE reads, giving one row per CDR3 protein. The repertoire has 1.5 million to 2 million distinct CDR3 sequences, 49% of them found once; the top ten carry 2.1%. Looked up from germline, CDR1 is SQVTM and CDR2 is ANQGSEA. The CDR3 length is 17 residues. Trimming cost V 0 bases and J 0 bases; bases outside gene matches: 6. Study findings and constraints: Higher diversity, along with more naive CD4+ cells, distinguished long-lived donors from aged donors. Roughly linear declines in TCR beta diversity per million T cells occurred with age.

This clonotype has more than one count but fewer than ten. Its antigen remains unidentified. The TCR originated in a middle-aged woman in good health. The material sequenced was blood. The rearrangement joins TRBV29-1 to TRBJ2-1, with TRBD2 matching over 9 bases. The chain's CDR3 is CSVEDRLAEPSYNEQFF. CDR3 DNA: TGCAGCGTTGAAGATCGACTAGCGGAACCCTCCTACAATGAGCAGTTCTTC.